This T cell receptor (beta chain) was documented in a study of memory CD4+ T cells and cytomegalovirus serostatus (dated by TCRdb to the late 2010s). General notes on the study: The cohort included approximately 35 healthy adults from Belgium, of whom 9 were CMV seropositive and about 25 were CMV seronegative. The study sequenced CD4+ memory TCRbeta repertoires of a Belgian cohort with known cytomegalovirus serostatus to replicate a published TCR-based CMV serostatus classifier.

The Quick-DNA Microprep Kit was used to extract genomic DNA from the sorted cells. Amplification of TCRbeta DNA was done with the immunoSEQ hsTCRbeta kit, following the protocol from the manufacturer. TCRbeta libraries were sequenced on an Illumina MiSeq instrument. Per the authors' processing: Following removal of out-of-frame sequences, 2.2 million or so distinct TCRbeta sequences were retained, with an average of about 70,000 per individual. Each individual was scored by the count of fewer than 200 previously reported CMV-associated TCRbeta sequences and the total productive distinct TCRbeta count. A beta-binomial model was reimplemented in Python, and scikit-learn random forests with default parameters were trained on US cohort data. Classifier performance on the Belgian cohort was reported as the median AUC with percentile confidence intervals calculated over 10,000 bootstrap iterations. In TCRdb, the immuneACCESS table is reduced to in-frame sequences with V and J assigned. These tables do not hold every clone; where another copy was compared, an unresolved V gene accounts for under half, and the others remain unexplained. That table gives V, J and clone size, and the DNA gave D and trimming. The sample table holds around 25,000 clones, of which 76% were seen once. 0.95% to 1.1% of the sample is taken by the ten largest.

A FACSAria II was used to sort memory CD4+ T cells, defined as single viable CD3+CD4+CD8-CD45RO+ cells. To determine CMV serostatus, a Roche Elecsys assay was used that detects serum IgG against CMV pp150, pp28, p38 and p52. After thawing, total CD4+ T cells were enriched by positive selection with CD4 magnetic microbeads. The samples came from a different study that was designed specifically to examine the CD4+ T cell memory repertoire. Following standard operating procedures, peripheral blood mononuclear cells were isolated and cryopreserved, while serum was kept at -80 degrees C. The staining used CD3-PerCP (BW264/56), CD4-APC (RPA-T4), CD45RO-PE (UCHT1) and CD8-Pacific Orange (3B5) antibodies, and Sytox blue was used to exclude non-viable cells. This clone came up a few times. Its recognized antigen is unknown. The input lacks base qualities; no much larger clone sits a single base away. Broader findings and caveats from the paper: Only CD4+CD45RO+ memory cells were sequenced, in contrast to the original study, in which naive and memory CD4+ and CD8+ populations were covered. For predicting CMV serostatus, the median bootstrapped AUC was roughly 0.96 using the original framework and about 0.9 using a US-trained random forest. A median bootstrapped AUC of around 0.95 with a 95% CI of 0.76-1.00 was achieved on the Belgian cohort by the original-framework classifier. The results were read as suggesting that the CMV-associated TCR signature is, for the most part, present in the CD4+ memory repertoire. Of under 200 previously reported CMV-associated TCRbeta sequences, some 73 appeared in the CD4+ memory repertoires, each in one to five individuals.

The sample was memory CD4+ T cells from blood. This TCR came from an adult in good health and CMV-seronegative.

The CDR3 protein sequence reads: CASSRSGSSYEQYF. In nucleotide form, the sequence is TGTGCCAGCAGCCGTAGCGGAAGCTCCTACGAGCAGTACTTC. The sequence is built from TRBV7-2 and TRBJ2-7; tentative D gene TRBD2, with 6 bases matching. From its cysteine to its phenylalanine, the CDR3 spans 14 amino acids. Only the CDR3 region is kept as DNA, spanning 42 bases read in frame from base 1. V is pared back by 5 bases and J by 0 bases, with 11 bases lying between the germline termini. According to the germline V gene, CDR1 reads SGHTA and CDR2 reads FQGNSA.